The rows below give T cell receptor beta chains drawn from one sample of a study of OX40 agonist ivuxolimab in advanced cancers. Sequencing was performed with immunoSEQ multiplex PCR; in TCRdb, only in-frame clones are kept and a portion is missing. The sample has around 25,000 clones; roughly 84% are singletons. Sequences were derived from CD4+ or CD8+ T cells sorted from blood, sampled in a trial of the OX40 agonist ivuxolimab. The receptor source for this set is an adult with an advanced solid tumor such as melanoma, head and neck, liver or kidney cancer. Each CDR3 is given with its conserved first and last residue. D genes are given only for firm matches. Rows may omit the clone size; those that give it use once, few, many or a size class.

cdr3_nt: TGTGCCAGCAGCTTAGCAGGACAGGTCTACGAGCAGTACTTC
cdr3_aa: CASSLAGQVYEQYF
clone_size: NA
d_call: TRBD1
j_call: TRBJ2-7
v_call: TRBV11-3

cdr3_nt: TGTGCCAGCAGCTTAGCCAACCGCGAAGAGACCCAGTACTTC
cdr3_aa: CASSLANREETQYF
clone_size: NA
d_call: NA
j_call: TRBJ2-5
v_call: TRBV11-1

cdr3_nt: TGTGCCAGCAGGAAGACAGACACCGGGGAGCTGTTTTTT
cdr3_aa: CASRKTDTGELFF
clone_size: NA
d_call: NA
j_call: TRBJ2-2
v_call: TRBV2

cdr3_nt: TGTGCCAGCAGCCGTCGACAGGGGTCCTACGAGCAGTACTTC
cdr3_aa: CASSRRQGSYEQYF
clone_size: few
d_call: TRBD1
j_call: TRBJ2-7
v_call: TRBV7-2

cdr3_nt: TGCGCCAGCAGCTTGGGACCGGGAGACACCGGGGAGCTGTTTTTT
cdr3_aa: CASSLGPGDTGELFF
clone_size: NA
d_call: NA
j_call: TRBJ2-2
v_call: TRBV5-1

cdr3_nt: TGTGCCAGCAGCGTAGGATCTAGCGGGAGGAAACCTTCCTCCTACAATGAGCAGTTCTTC
cdr3_aa: CASSVGSSGRKPSSYNEQFF
clone_size: NA
d_call: TRBD2
j_call: TRBJ2-1
v_call: TRBV9

cdr3_nt: TGTGCCAGCAGGCCCGCCTATAGGGATTCACCCCTCCACTTT
cdr3_aa: CASRPAYRDSPLHF
clone_size: NA
d_call: NA
j_call: TRBJ1-6
v_call: TRBV27

cdr3_nt: TGTGCCACCGGTCCCGGTCATGGGGACACCGGGGAGCTGTTTTTT
cdr3_aa: CATGPGHGDTGELFF
clone_size: large
d_call: NA
j_call: TRBJ2-2
v_call: TRBV15

cdr3_nt: TGTGCCAGCAGTTACTCCTCCGGGACGAACACTGAAGCTTTCTTT
cdr3_aa: CASSYSSGTNTEAFF
clone_size: NA
d_call: NA
j_call: TRBJ1-1
v_call: TRBV6-5

cdr3_nt: TGTGCCAGCAGTTCAGGTTCCGGGGAGCTGTTTTTT
cdr3_aa: CASSSGSGELFF
clone_size: NA
d_call: NA
j_call: TRBJ2-2
v_call: TRBV27

cdr3_nt: TGTGCCAGCAGTGATGGCTCCTCCTACGAGCAGTACTTC
cdr3_aa: CASSDGSSYEQYF
clone_size: NA
d_call: NA
j_call: TRBJ2-7
v_call: TRBV6-1

cdr3_nt: TGTGCCAGCTCACCATCGGGGTACACTGAAGCTTTCTTT
cdr3_aa: CASSPSGYTEAFF
clone_size: NA
d_call: NA
j_call: TRBJ1-1
v_call: TRBV18

cdr3_nt: TGTGCCAGCAGCCCGGGGCCTATTCGCACCACCTTC
cdr3_aa: CASSPGPIRTTF
clone_size: few
d_call: NA
j_call: TRBJ1-2
v_call: TRBV7-9

cdr3_nt: TGTGCCACCAGCTCCAGCCCTCCTTATGGCTACACCTTC
cdr3_aa: CATSSSPPYGYTF
clone_size: once
d_call: NA
j_call: TRBJ1-2
v_call: TRBV15

cdr3_nt: TGTGCCAGCAGCTTAATGACAGTCAAGAACACTGAAGCTTTCTTT
cdr3_aa: CASSLMTVKNTEAFF
clone_size: NA
d_call: NA
j_call: TRBJ1-1
v_call: TRBV7-3

cdr3_nt: TGTGCCAGCAGTGAAGTAGAAGGAGGGTGGTCCTACAATGAGCAGTTCTTC
cdr3_aa: CASSEVEGGWSYNEQFF
clone_size: large
d_call: NA
j_call: TRBJ2-1
v_call: TRBV2

cdr3_nt: TGTGCCAGCAGTGACGACCCCCCTTCCTACAATGAGCAGTTCTTC
cdr3_aa: CASSDDPPSYNEQFF
clone_size: NA
d_call: NA
j_call: TRBJ2-1
v_call: TRBV2

cdr3_nt: TGTGCCAGCAGGTTCACAGATACGCAGTATTTT
cdr3_aa: CASRFTDTQYF
clone_size: NA
d_call: NA
j_call: TRBJ2-3
v_call: TRBV6-6